This paragraph covers one T cell receptor beta chain sequence. This specimen comes from a study of identical twins. V lost 3 bases and J lost 4; bases outside the gene matches: 6. There are 16 residues in the CDR3. Germline CDR1 reads KGHDR; CDR2 reads SFDVKD. TCRdb itself ran the 5' RACE reads through MiXCR, one entry per CDR3 protein. The sample shows about 550,000 distinct CDR3 sequences, approximately 20% of them seen only once. This sample was shared with a second study, whose subject was yellow fever vaccine responses in identical twins.

The sample comprised CD4+ T cells sorted from blood. The genes are TRBV24-1 and TRBJ2-1, with TRBD2 identical over 9 bases. The TCR comes from a woman aged 18 to 35 in good health. Written as DNA, the CDR3 is TGTGCCACCAGTGATGAACTTAGCGGGAGTTACAATGAGCAGTTCTTC. Its translation is CATSDELSGSYNEQFF.